This TCR beta chain was obtained from a study of blood T cell repertoires in COVID-19. Study at large: Samples taken during acute and convalescent COVID-19 were collected in the United States, Italy and Spain. PBMCs, B-cell-depleted T cells, or T cells were the source of the cDNA or gDNA that made up the material.

V was pared by 6 bases and J by 4 bases, with 15 bases between. Germline V gene sequence: CDR1 SGHTA, CDR2 FQGNSA. The CDR3 covers 14 residues. Per the original methods: Estimation of nucleated cell counts was performed using reference gene primer amplification. Produced via immunoSEQ multiplex PCR; TCRdb's table is partial and in-frame only. The DNA was the basis for D and trimming; V, J and clone size are from that table. The sample includes 200,000 to 300,000 clones, approximately 86% seen only once; the top ten take just under 0.8%. The sequenced sample consisted of peripheral blood. The TCR originated in a woman aged 25-40 years with acute or convalescent COVID-19. The gene calls are TRBV7-2 and TRBJ1-2, with D tentatively TRBD1 (6 bases). CDR3 coding DNA: TGTGCCAGCAGTCTTCCGTTAGGGGGCTATGGCTACACCTTC. As protein: CASSLPLGGYGYTF.